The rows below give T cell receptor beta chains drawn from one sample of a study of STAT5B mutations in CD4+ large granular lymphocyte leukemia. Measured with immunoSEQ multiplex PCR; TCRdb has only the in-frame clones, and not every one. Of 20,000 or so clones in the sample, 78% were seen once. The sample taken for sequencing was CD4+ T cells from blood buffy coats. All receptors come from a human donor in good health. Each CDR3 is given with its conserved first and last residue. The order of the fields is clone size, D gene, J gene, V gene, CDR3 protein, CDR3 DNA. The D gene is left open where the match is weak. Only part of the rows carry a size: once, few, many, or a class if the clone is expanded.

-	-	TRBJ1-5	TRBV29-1	CSGSTGVNQPQHF	TGCAGCGGTTCCACAGGAGTCAATCAGCCCCAGCATTTT
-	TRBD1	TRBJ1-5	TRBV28	CASSFPGARGWKPQHF	TGTGCCAGCAGTTTTCCCGGGGCCAGGGGGTGGAAGCCCCAGCATTTT
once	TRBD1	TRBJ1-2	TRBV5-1	CASSPGTGGITNYGYTF	TGCGCCAGCAGCCCGGGGACAGGGGGAATTACTAACTATGGCTACACCTTC
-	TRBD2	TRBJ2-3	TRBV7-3	CASNQGGGSDTQYF	TGTGCCAGCAACCAGGGCGGGGGGTCAGATACGCAGTATTTT
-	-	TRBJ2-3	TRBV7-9	CASSPTSGPTDTQYF	TGTGCCAGCAGCCCGACCTCGGGCCCCACAGATACGCAGTATTTT
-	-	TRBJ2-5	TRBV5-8	CASSLGGEETQYF	TGTGCCAGCAGCTTGGGGGGCGAAGAGACCCAGTACTTC
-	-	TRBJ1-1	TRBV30	CAWNRFFTGDTEAFF	TGTGCCTGGAACCGCTTTTTCACTGGAGACACTGAAGCTTTCTTT
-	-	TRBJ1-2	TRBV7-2	CASSLSSRAYGYTF	TGTGCCAGCAGCTTGAGCTCCCGGGCCTATGGCTACACCTTC
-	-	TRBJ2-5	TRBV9	CASSPRLIQETQYF	TGTGCCAGCAGCCCGAGACTAATCCAAGAGACCCAGTACTTC
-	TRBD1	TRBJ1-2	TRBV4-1	CASSRSTGGNYGYTF	TGCGCCAGCAGCCGGAGTACAGGGGGAAACTATGGCTACACCTTC
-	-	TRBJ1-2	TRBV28	CASSTPLYGYTF	TGTGCCAGCTCTACCCCCCTCTATGGCTACACCTTC
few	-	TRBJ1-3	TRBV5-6	CASSPGGVENTIYF	TGTGCCAGCAGCCCAGGAGGGGTGGAAAACACCATATATTTT
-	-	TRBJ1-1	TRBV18	CASSPVGGEVDTEAFF	TGTGCCAGCTCACCAGTGGGCGGGGAGGTGGACACTGAAGCTTTCTTT
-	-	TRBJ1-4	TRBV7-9	CASSSMGLGNEKLFF	TGTGCCAGCAGCTCGATGGGGCTTGGAAATGAAAAACTGTTTTTT
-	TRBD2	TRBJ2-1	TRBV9	CASSVSSGSYNEQFF	TGTGCCAGCAGCGTAAGTAGCGGGAGCTACAATGAGCAGTTCTTC
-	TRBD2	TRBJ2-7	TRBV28	CASSLYRAGGRNEQYF	TGTGCCAGCAGTTTATATCGGGCGGGAGGAAGGAACGAGCAGTACTTC
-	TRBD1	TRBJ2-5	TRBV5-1	CASSPGTGGYQETQYF	TGCGCCAGCAGCCCCGGGACAGGGGGCTACCAAGAGACCCAGTACTTC
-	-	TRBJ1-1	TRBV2	CASSEEGHSTEAFF	TGTGCCAGCAGTGAAGAGGGGCATAGCACTGAAGCTTTCTTT
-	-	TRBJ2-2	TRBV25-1	CASKGQNTGELFF	TGTGCCAGCAAAGGCCAGAACACCGGGGAGCTGTTTTTT
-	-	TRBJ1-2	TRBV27	CASSFAANYGYTF	TGTGCCAGCAGTTTTGCGGCTAACTATGGCTACACCTTC
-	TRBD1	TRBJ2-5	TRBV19	CASRDPGQGAGETQYF	TGTGCCAGTAGGGATCCGGGACAGGGGGCGGGAGAGACCCAGTACTTC
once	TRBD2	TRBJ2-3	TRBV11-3	CASSSGLAGYTDTQYF	TGTGCCAGCAGCTCAGGACTAGCGGGATACACAGATACGCAGTATTTT
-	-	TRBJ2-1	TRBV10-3	CAISLAANEQFF	TGTGCCATCTCGCTAGCTGCGAATGAGCAGTTCTTC
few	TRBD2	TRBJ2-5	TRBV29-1	CSASGTTLETQYF	TGCAGCGCCTCTGGGACTACCCTCGAGACCCAGTACTTC
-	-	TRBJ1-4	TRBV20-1	CSASYPSAEFF	TGCAGTGCTAGTTATCCATCTGCTGAGTTTTTT
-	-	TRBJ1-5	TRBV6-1	CASSATVLSSNQPQHF	TGTGCCAGCAGTGCAACAGTATTATCTAGCAATCAGCCCCAGCATTTT
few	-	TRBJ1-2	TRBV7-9	CASSPMGGYGYTF	TGTGCCAGCAGCCCCATGGGGGGCTACGGCTACACCTTC
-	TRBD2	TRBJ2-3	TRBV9	CASSVEGRLAGSTSTDTQYF	TGTGCCAGCAGCGTAGAAGGGCGACTAGCGGGTTCCACTAGCACAGATACGCAGTATTTT
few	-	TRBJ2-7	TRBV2	CASRNSIEQYF	TGTGCCAGCAGGAACAGTATCGAGCAGTACTTC
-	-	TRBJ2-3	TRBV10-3	CAISVGATDTQYF	TGTGCCATCAGTGTTGGTGCGACAGATACGCAGTATTTT
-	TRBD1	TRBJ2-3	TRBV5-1	CASKGTVNTDTQYF	TGCGCCAGCAAGGGGACAGTTAACACAGATACGCAGTATTTT
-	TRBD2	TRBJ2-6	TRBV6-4	CASSEGTSGSAGANVLTF	TGTGCCAGCAGTGAAGGGACTAGCGGGAGCGCTGGGGCCAACGTCCTGACTTTC
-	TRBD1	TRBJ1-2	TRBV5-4	CASSLVGQGYGYTF	TGTGCCAGCAGCTTGGTCGGACAGGGCTATGGCTACACCTTC
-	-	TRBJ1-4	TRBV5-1	CASSFKQGNEKLFF	TGTGCCAGCAGCTTTAAACAGGGAAATGAAAAACTGTTTTTT
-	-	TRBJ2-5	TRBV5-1	CASSPQGKEMAQYF	TGCGCCAGCAGCCCTCAGGGGAAAGAGATGGCCCAGTACTTC
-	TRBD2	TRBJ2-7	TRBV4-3	CASSHHSGRGYEQYF	TGCGCCAGCAGCCACCATAGCGGGAGGGGTTACGAGCAGTACTTC
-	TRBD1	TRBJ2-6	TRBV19	CASSYRGRGANVLTF	TGTGCCAGTAGTTACAGGGGGCGTGGGGCCAACGTCCTGACTTTC